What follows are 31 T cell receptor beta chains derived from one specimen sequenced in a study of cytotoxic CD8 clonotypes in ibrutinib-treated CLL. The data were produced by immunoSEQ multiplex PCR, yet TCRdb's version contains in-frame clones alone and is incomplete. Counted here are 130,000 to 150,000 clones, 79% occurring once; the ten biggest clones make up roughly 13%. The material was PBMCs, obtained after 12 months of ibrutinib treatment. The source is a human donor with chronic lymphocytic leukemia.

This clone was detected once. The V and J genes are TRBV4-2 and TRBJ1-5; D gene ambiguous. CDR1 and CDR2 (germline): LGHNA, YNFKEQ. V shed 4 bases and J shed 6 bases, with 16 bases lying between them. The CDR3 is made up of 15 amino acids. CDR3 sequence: CASSPTGGPLQPQHF. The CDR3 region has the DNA TGTGCCAGCAGCCCTACCGGAGGGCCTCTTCAGCCCCAGCATTTT.

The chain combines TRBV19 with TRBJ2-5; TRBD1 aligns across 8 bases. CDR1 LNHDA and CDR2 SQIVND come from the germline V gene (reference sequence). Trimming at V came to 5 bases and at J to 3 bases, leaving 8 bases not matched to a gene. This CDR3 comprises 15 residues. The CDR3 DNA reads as TGTGCCAGTAGTCCCCGGACAGGGTGGGAAGAGACCCAGTACTTC. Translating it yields CASSPRTGWEETQYF.

CDR3 DNA: TGTGCCAGCAGTCCATCGGTGCGATCCTACAATGAGCAGTTCTTC. This encodes CASSPSVRSYNEQFF. The chain couples TRBV27 to TRBJ2-1, with D unclear. Between the trimmed V and J ends, which lost 5 bases and 1 base, there was a span of 12 bases. Germline V gives CDR1 MNHEY, CDR2 SMNVEV (reference sequence). The CDR3 is 15 amino acids.

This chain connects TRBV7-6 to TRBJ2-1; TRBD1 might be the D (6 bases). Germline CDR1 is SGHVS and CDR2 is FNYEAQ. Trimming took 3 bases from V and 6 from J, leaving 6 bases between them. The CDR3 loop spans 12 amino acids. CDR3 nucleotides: TGTGCCAGCAGCTTGACAGGCAATGAGCAGTTCTTC. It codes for CASSLTGNEQFF.

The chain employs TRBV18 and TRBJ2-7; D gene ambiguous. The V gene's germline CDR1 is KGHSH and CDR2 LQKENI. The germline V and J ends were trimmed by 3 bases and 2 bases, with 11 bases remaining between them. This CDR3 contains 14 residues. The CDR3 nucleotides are TGTGCCAGCTCACCGCGGCCGGGCGCCTACGAGCAGTACTTC. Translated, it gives CASSPRPGAYEQYF.

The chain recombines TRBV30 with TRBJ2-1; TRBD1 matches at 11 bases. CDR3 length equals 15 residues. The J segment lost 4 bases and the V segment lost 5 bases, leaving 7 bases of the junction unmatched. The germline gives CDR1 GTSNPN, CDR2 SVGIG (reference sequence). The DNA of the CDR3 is TGTGCCTGGCGCCCCGGACAGGGGGCTTACAATGAGCAGTTCTTC. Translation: CAWRPGQGAYNEQFF.

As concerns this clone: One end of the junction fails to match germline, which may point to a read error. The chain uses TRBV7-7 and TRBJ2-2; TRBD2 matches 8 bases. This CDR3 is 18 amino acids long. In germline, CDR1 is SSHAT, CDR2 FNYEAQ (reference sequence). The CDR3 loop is CASSLFVTGRALSGELFF. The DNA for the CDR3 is TGTGCTAGCAGCTTATTCGTTACCGGGAGGGCCTTGTCCGGGGAGCTGTTTTTT.

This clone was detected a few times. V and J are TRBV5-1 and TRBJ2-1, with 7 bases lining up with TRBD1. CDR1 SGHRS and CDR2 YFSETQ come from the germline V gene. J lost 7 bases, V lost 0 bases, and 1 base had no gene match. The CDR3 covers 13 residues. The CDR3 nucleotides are TGCGCCAGCAGCTTGGAACAGGGGAATGAGCAGTTCTTC. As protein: CASSLEQGNEQFF.

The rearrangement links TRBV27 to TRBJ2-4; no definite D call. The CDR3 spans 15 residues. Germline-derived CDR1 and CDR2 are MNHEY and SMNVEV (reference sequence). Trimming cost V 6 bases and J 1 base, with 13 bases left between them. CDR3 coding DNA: TGTGCCAGCAGCCCGGATAACACGGCCAAAAACATTCAGTACTTC. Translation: CASSPDNTAKNIQYF.

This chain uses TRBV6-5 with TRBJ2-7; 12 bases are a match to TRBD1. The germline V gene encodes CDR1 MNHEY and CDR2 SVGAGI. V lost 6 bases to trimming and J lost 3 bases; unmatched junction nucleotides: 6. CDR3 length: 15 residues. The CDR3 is CASRMGQGALYEQYF. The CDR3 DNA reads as TGTGCCAGCAGGATGGGACAGGGGGCCCTCTACGAGCAGTACTTC.

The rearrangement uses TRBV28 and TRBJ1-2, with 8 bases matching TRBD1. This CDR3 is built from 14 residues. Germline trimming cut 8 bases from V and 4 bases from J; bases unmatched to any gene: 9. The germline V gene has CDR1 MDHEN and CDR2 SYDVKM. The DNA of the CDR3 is TGTGCCAGCGTTGACCAGACAGGGGCCTATGGCTACACCTTC. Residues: CASVDQTGAYGYTF.

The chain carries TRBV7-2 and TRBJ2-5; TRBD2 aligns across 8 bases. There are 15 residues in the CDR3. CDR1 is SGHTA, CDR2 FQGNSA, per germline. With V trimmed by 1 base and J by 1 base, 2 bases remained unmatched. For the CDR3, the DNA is TGTGCCAGCAGCTTAGTAGCGGGGCTCCAAGAGACCCAGTACTTC. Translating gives CASSLVAGLQETQYF.

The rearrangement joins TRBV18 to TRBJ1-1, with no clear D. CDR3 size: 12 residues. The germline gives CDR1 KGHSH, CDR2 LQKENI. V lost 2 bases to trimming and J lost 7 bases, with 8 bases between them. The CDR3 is CASSPGVGEAFF. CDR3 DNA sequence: TGTGCCAGCTCACCAGGGGTCGGTGAAGCTTTCTTT.

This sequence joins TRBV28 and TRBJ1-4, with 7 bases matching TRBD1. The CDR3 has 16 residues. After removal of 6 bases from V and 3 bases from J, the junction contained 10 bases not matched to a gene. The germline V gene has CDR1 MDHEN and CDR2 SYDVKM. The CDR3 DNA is TGTGCCAGCAGCCCCCTCAGGGGGAGCCCTAATGAAAAACTGTTTTTT. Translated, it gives CASSPLRGSPNEKLFF.

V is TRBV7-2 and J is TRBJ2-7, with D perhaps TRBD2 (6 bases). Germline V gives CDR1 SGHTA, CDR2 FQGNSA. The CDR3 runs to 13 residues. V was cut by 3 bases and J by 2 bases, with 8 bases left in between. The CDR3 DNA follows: TGTGCCAGCAGCTTCGGACTAACCTACGAGCAGTACTTC. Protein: CASSFGLTYEQYF.

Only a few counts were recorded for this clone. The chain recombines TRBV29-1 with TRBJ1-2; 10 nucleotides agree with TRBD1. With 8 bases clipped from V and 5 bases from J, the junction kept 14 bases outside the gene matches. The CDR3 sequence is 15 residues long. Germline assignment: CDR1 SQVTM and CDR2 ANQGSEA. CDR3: CSTLNERTGGYGYTF. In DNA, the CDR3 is TGCAGCACCTTGAATGAAAGGACAGGGGGATATGGCTACACCTTC. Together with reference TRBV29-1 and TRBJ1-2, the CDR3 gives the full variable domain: SAVISQKPSRDICQRGTSLTIQCQVDSQVTMMFWYRQQPGQSLTLIATANQGSEATYESGFVIDKFPISRPNLTFSTLTVSNMSPEDSSIYLCSTLNERTGGYGYTFGSGTRLTVV.

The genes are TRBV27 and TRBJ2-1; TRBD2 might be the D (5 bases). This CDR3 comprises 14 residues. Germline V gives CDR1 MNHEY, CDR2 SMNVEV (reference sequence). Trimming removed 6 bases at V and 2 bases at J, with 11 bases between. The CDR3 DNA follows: TGTGCCAGCAGACTCACTAGAACCTACAATGAGCAGTTCTTC. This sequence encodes CASRLTRTYNEQFF.

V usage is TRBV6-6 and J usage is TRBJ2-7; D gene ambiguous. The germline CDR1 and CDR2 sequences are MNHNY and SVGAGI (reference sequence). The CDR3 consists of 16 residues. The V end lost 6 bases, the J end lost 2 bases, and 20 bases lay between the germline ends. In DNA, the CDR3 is TGTGCCAGCAGCCCCCTGCCCCGGACCTTGCCCTACGAGCAGTACTTC. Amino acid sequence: CASSPLPRTLPYEQYF.

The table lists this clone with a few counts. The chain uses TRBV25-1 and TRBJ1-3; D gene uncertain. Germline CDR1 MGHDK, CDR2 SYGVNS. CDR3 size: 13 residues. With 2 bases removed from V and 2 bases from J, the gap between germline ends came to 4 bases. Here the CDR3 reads CASSEAPGNTIYF. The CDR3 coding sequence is TGTGCCAGCAGTGAAGCGCCTGGAAACACCATATATTTT. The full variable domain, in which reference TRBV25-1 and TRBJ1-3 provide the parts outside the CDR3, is EADIYQTPRYLVIGTGKKITLECSQTMGHDKMYWYQQDPGMELHLIHYSYGVNSTEKGDLSSESTVSRIRTEHFPLTLESARPSHTSQYLCASSEAPGNTIYFGEGSWLTVV.

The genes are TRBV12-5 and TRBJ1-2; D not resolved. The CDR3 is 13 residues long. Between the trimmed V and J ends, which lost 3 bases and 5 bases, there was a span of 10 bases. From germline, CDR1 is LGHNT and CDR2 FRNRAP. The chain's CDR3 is CASGFGTDYGYTF. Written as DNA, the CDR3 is TGTGCTAGTGGTTTCGGAACAGATTATGGCTACACCTTC. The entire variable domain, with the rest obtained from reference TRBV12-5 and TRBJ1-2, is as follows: DARVTQTPRHKVTEMGQEVTMRCQPILGHNTVFWYRQTMMQGLELLAYFRNRAPLDDSGMPKDRFSAEMPDATLATLKIQPSEPRDSAVYFCASGFGTDYGYTFGSGTRLTVV.

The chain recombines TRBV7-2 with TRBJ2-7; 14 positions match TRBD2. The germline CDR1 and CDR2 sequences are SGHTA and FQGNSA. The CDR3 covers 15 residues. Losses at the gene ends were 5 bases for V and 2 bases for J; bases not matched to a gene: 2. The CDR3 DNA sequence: TGTGCCAGCAGCCGGACTAGCGGGGGGCCCTACGAGCAGTACTTC. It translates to CASSRTSGGPYEQYF.

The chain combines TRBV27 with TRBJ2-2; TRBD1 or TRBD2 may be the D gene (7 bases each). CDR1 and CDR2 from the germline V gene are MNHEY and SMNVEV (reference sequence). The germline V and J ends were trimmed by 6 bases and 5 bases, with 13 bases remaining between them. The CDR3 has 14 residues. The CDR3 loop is CASRTGRGTGELFF. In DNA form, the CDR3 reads TGTGCCAGCAGGACAGGGAGGGGAACCGGGGAGCTGTTTTTT.

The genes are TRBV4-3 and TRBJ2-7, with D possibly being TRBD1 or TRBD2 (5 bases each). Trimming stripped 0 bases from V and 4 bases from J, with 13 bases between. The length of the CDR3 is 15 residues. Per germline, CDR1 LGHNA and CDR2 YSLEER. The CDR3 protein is CASSQDYRRIYEQYF. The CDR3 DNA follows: TGCGCCAGCAGCCAAGACTACAGGAGGATTTACGAGCAGTACTTC.

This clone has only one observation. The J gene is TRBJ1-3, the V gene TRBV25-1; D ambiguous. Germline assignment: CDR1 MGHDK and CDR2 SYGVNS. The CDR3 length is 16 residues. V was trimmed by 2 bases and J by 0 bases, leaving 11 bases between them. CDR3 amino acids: CASSEMGPSSGNTIYF. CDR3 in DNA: TGTGCCAGCAGTGAAATGGGTCCGAGCTCTGGAAACACCATATATTTT.

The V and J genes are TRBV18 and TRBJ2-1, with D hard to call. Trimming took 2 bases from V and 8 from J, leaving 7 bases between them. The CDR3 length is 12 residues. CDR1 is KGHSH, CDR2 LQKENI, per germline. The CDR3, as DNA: TGTGCCAGCTCACCATTCCGGGATGAGCAGTTCTTC. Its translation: CASSPFRDEQFF.

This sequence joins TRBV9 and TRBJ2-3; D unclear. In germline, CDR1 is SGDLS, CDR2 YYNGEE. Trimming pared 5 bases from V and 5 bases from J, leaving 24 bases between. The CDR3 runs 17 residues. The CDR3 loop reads CASRESQVDGPLDTQYF. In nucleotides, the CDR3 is TGTGCCAGCAGAGAATCCCAAGTGGACGGACCTTTAGATACGCAGTATTTT.

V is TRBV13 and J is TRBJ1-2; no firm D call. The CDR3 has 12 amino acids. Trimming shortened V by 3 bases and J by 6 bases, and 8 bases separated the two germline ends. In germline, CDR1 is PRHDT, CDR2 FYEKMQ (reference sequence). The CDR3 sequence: CASSFPSDGYTF. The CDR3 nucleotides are TGTGCCAGCAGCTTTCCTTCGGATGGCTACACCTTC. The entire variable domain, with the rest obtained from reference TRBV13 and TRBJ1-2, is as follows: AAGVIQSPRHLIKEKRETATLKCYPIPRHDTVYWYQQGPGQDPQFLISFYEKMQSDKGSIPDRFSAQQFSDYHSELNMSSLELGDSALYFCASSFPSDGYTFGSGTRLTVV.

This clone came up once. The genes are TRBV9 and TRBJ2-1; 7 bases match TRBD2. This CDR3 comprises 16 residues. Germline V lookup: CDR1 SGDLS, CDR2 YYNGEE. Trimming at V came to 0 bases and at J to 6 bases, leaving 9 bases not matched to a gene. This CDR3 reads CASSVAGGSNGNEQFF. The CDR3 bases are TGTGCCAGCAGCGTAGCAGGCGGGAGTAATGGCAATGAGCAGTTCTTC.

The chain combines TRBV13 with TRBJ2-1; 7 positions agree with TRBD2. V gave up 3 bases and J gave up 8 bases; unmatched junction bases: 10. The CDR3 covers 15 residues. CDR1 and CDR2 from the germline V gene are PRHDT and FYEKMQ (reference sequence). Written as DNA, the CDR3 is TGTGCCAGCAGCTTGGGGACTATCAGTGTCCATGAGCAGTTCTTC. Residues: CASSLGTISVHEQFF. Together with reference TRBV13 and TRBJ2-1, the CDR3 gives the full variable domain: AAGVIQSPRHLIKEKRETATLKCYPIPRHDTVYWYQQGPGQDPQFLISFYEKMQSDKGSIPDRFSAQQFSDYHSELNMSSLELGDSALYFCASSLGTISVHEQFFGPGTRLTVL.

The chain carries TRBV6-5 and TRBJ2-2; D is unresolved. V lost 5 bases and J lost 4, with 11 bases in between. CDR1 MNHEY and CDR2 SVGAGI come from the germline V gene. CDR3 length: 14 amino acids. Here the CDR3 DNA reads TGTGCCAGCAGTCCCCGGACCCGCACCGGGGAGCTGTTTTTT. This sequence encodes CASSPRTRTGELFF.

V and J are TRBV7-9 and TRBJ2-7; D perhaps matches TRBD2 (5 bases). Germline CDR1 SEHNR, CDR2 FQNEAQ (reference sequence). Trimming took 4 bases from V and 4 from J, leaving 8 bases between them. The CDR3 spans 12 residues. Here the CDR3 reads CASSSRGYEQYF. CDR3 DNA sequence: TGTGCCAGCAGCTCTCGAGGGTACGAGCAGTACTTC. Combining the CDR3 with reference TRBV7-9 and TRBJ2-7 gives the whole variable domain DTGVSQNPRHKITKRGQNVTFRCDPISEHNRLYWYRQTLGQGPEFLTYFQNEAQLEKSRLLSDRFSAERPKGSFSTLEIQRTEQGDSAMYLCASSSRGYEQYFGPGTRLTVT.